This T cell receptor beta chain appears in the sequencing data of a study of cytomegalovirus exposure and HLA in healthy donors. Concerning this clone itself: Its matching antigen is unknown.

The J segment lost 2 bases and the V segment lost 2 bases, leaving 5 bases of the junction unmatched. The CDR3 runs to 16 residues. CDR1 is MNHNY and CDR2 is SVGAGI in the germline V gene (reference sequence). Notes on the study in general: The listing of 150 to 200 TCR beta chains classed them as cytomegalovirus-associated.

The study ran its PCR with 60 Vbeta and 13 Jbeta primers. Repertoires were generated with immunoSEQ multiplex PCR, while TCRdb's copy carries only in-frame clones and drops some. The sample lists 150,000 to 160,000 clones, 80% seen once, with around 13% in the top ten. Sequencing was carried out using PBMCs. V usage is TRBV6-6 and J usage is TRBJ1-4, with 7 bases lining up with TRBD1. This sequence originates from a man aged 25 to 40 in good health and CMV-seropositive. CDR3 in amino acids: CASSYRGRPTNEKLFF. CDR3 DNA: TGTGCCAGCAGTTACAGGGGGCGCCCGACTAATGAAAAACTGTTTTTT.